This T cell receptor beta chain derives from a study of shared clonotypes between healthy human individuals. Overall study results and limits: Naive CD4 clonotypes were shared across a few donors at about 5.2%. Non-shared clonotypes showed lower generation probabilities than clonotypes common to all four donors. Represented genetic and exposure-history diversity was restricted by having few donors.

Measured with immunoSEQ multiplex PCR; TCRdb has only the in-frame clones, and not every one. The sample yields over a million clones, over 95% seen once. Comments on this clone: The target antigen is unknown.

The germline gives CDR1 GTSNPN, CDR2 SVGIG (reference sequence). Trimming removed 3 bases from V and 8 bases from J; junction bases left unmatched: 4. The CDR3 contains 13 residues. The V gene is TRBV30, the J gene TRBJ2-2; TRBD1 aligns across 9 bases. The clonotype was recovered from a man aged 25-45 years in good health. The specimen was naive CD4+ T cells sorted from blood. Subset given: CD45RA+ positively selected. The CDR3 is CAWRGQGRGELFF. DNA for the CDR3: TGTGCCTGGAGGGGACAGGGCCGAGGGGAGCTGTTTTTT.